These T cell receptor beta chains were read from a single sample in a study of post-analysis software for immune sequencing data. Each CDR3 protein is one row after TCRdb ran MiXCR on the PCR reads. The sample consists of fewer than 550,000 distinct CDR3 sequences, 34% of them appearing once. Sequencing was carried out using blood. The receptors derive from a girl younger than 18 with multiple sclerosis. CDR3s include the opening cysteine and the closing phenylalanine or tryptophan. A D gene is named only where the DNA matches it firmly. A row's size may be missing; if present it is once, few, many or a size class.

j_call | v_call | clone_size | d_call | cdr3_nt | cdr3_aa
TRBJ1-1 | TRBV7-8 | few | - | TGTGCCAGCAGCTTAAAGAAGAACACTGAAGCTTTCTTT | CASSLKKNTEAFF
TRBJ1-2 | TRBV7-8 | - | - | TGTGCCAGCAGCTTAGCTCGGGAAGCTAACTATGGCTACACCTTC | CASSLAREANYGYTF
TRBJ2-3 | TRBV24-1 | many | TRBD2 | TGTGCCACCAGTATTGCGGGGGGAGTAAGCACAGATACGCAGTATTTT | CATSIAGGVSTDTQYF
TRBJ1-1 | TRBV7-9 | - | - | TGTGCCAGCAGCGGACCGGGACAAGGTGGTAGTGAAGCTTTCTTT | CASSGPGQGGSEAFF
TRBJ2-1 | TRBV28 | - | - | TGTGCCAGCAGTTTGGGGACAAACAACAATGAGCAGTTCTTC | CASSLGTNNNEQFF
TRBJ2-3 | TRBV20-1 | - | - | TGCAGTGCTAGTGACAGTTTACAAGATACGCAGTATTTT | CSASDSLQDTQYF
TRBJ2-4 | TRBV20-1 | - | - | TGCAGTGCTGAGTTCTTTCTGGGGATCGGAAACATTCAGTACTTC | CSAEFFLGIGNIQYF
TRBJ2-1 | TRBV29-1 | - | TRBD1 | TGCAGCGTGACCACGGACAGGGGAAAGAACAATGAGCAGTTCTTC | CSVTTDRGKNNEQFF
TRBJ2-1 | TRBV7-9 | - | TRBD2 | TGTGCCAGCAGCCGACTAGCGGGAGACTACAATGAGCAGTTCTTC | CASSRLAGDYNEQFF
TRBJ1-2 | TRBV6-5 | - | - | TGTGCCAGCATTGCCTCCCAGGCTCACGACTATGGCTACACCTTC | CASIASQAHDYGYTF
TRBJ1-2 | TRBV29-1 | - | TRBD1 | TGCAGCGTTTCAGGGGGAGCCTATGGCTACACCTTC | CSVSGGAYGYTF
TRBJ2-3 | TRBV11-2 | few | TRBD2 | TGTGCCAGCAGCTTAGATGTCTTACGGGGGGTGTCAGATACGCAGTATTTT | CASSLDVLRGVSDTQYF
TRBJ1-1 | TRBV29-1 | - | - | TGCAGCGCTACGGCCCCGGGGTTTGCACACACTGAAGCTTTCTTT | CSATAPGFAHTEAFF
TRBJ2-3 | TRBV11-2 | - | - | TGTGCCAGCAGCTTGGAACCTAACGCGCCGGGAAATACGCAGTATTTT | CASSLEPNAPGNTQYF
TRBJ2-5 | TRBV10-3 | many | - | TGTGCCATCAGTGACTCAGGAGATCGGGAGACCCAGTACTTC | CAISDSGDRETQYF
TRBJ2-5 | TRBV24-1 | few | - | TGTGCCACCAGTGATCCGGGACAAGAGACCCAGTACTTC | CATSDPGQETQYF
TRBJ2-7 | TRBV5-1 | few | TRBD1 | TGCGCCAGCAGCTTGCTCTCCGGGACAGGAAAGGGCGAGCAGTACTTC | CASSLLSGTGKGEQYF
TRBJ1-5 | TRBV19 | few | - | TGTGCCAGTAGTGCTCTTGGCAGACGGGATCAGCCCCAGCATTTT | CASSALGRRDQPQHF
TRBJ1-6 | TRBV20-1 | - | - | TGCAGTGGAGGGACGGGGGATTCACCCCTCCACTTT | CSGGTGDSPLHF
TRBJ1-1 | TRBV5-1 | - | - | TGCGCCAGCAGCCCAGCCAGTCGCAGCACTGAAGCTTTCTTT | CASSPASRSTEAFF
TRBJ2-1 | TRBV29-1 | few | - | TGCAGCGTTGAAGATCTAAGCCGGGCGGTGGATGAGCAGTTCTTC | CSVEDLSRAVDEQFF
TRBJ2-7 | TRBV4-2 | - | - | TGTGCCAGCAGCCAAGTCTCCTACGAGCAGTACTTC | CASSQVSYEQYF
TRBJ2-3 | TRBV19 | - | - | TGTGCCAGTAGTGCCTCGAGGGCTAGCACAGATACGCAGTATTTT | CASSASRASTDTQYF
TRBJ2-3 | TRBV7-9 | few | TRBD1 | TGTGCCAGCAGCTTGACAGGGGATCCAGATACGCAGTATTTT | CASSLTGDPDTQYF
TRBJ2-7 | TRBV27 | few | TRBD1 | TGTGCCAGCAGTTTAGGCAGGGGGTTTAACGAGCAGTACTTC | CASSLGRGFNEQYF
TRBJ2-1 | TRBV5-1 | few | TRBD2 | TGCGCCAGCAGCTTCTCCGGGCGGGGGGCCTATGAGCAGTTCTTC | CASSFSGRGAYEQFF
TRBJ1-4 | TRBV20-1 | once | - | TGCAGTGCCAGAGGGCAGGCGAGTGAAAAACTGTTTTTT | CSARGQASEKLFF
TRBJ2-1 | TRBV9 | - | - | TGTGCCAGCGACCCAGGGGGCGGGGGGTTGAACGAGCAGTTCTTC | CASDPGGGGLNEQFF
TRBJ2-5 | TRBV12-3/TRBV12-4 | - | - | TGTGCCAGCAGCCAGGACTTATCTGAGACCCAGTACTTC | CASSQDLSETQYF
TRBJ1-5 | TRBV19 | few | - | TGTGCCAGCAAGAAGGACGGTAATCAGCCCCAGCATTTT | CASKKDGNQPQHF
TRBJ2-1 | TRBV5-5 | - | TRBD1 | TGTGCCAGCAGCACCGGGACAGGGAATTCCTACAATGAGCAGTTCTTC | CASSTGTGNSYNEQFF
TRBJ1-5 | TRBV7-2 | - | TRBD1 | TGTGCCAGCAGCTCCACGACAGGGGGCATGTATCAGCCCCAGCATTTT | CASSSTTGGMYQPQHF
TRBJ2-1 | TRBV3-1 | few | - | TGTGCCAGCAGCCAAGGACCTAATGAGCAGTTCTTC | CASSQGPNEQFF
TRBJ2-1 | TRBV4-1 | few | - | TGCGCCAGCAGCCAAGATCTGGTCGGTGAGCAGTTCTTC | CASSQDLVGEQFF
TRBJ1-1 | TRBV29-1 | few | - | TGCAGCGTTAAAGGGATCTACACTGAAGCTTTCTTT | CSVKGIYTEAFF
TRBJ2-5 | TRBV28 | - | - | TGTGCCAGCAGCCTTGCAGGGGATCGTGAGACCCAGTACTTC | CASSLAGDRETQYF